The rows below give T cell receptor beta chains drawn from one sample of a study of vaccination and CD4 T cells after COVID-19. TCRdb called the PCR reads again in MiXCR, with one record for every CDR3 protein. Of about 15,000 distinct CDR3 sequences in the sample, approximately 55% were seen once. These receptors lack a known antigen. The sample consisted of CD4+ T cells from blood, cultured in vitro, taken before SARS-CoV-2 vaccination. The receptors were gathered from a human donor who had recovered from COVID-19. CDR3s include the opening cysteine and the closing phenylalanine or tryptophan. The order of the fields is D gene, V gene, J gene, clone size, CDR3 DNA, CDR3 protein. A D gene is named only where the DNA matches it firmly. Only part of the rows carry a size: once, few, many, or a class if the clone is expanded.

d_gene: TRBD1; v_gene: TRBV5-1; j_gene: TRBJ1-2; abundance: .; CDR3nt: TGCGCCAGCAGCTTCTCAGGAGGGGGCCGCCCTAACTATGGCTACACCTTC; CDR3aa: CASSFSGGGRPNYGYTF
d_gene: TRBD2; v_gene: TRBV20-1; j_gene: TRBJ2-7; abundance: .; CDR3nt: TGCAGTGCCCAATCCATGCTAGCGGGGTCCTACGAGCAGTACTTC; CDR3aa: CSAQSMLAGSYEQYF
d_gene: .; v_gene: TRBV10-2; j_gene: TRBJ2-5; abundance: few; CDR3nt: TGCGCCAGCAGTGATAATAAAGTCGGGGAGACCCAGTACTTC; CDR3aa: CASSDNKVGETQYF
d_gene: TRBD2; v_gene: TRBV20-1; j_gene: TRBJ2-3; abundance: .; CDR3nt: TGCAGTGCTTCTTTAGCGGGAGGGGGGGGAGATACGCAGTATTTT; CDR3aa: CSASLAGGGGDTQYF
d_gene: TRBD1; v_gene: TRBV20-1; j_gene: TRBJ2-1; abundance: .; CDR3nt: TGCAGTCACAGGGGAGTGGGGGATGAGCAGTTCTTC; CDR3aa: CSHRGVGDEQFF
d_gene: TRBD1; v_gene: TRBV15; j_gene: TRBJ1-5; abundance: .; CDR3nt: TGTGCCACCAGCAGAGCTCGGGGACAGGGGGTAGATCAGCCCCAGCATTTT; CDR3aa: CATSRARGQGVDQPQHF
d_gene: .; v_gene: TRBV21-1; j_gene: TRBJ2-3; abundance: .; CDR3nt: TGTGCCAGCAGCCACACGCCGAGCGGGGGGGCTAGCACAGATACGCAGTATTTT; CDR3aa: CASSHTPSGGASTDTQYF
d_gene: TRBD1; v_gene: TRBV6-1; j_gene: TRBJ2-2; abundance: .; CDR3nt: TGTGCCAGCATGACAGGGGTGGACACCGGGGAGCTGTTTTTT; CDR3aa: CASMTGVDTGELFF
d_gene: TRBD1; v_gene: TRBV2; j_gene: TRBJ1-6; abundance: few; CDR3nt: TGTGCCAGCAGTGCTAGGACAGGGAATTCACCCCTCCACTTT; CDR3aa: CASSARTGNSPLHF
d_gene: .; v_gene: TRBV11-3; j_gene: TRBJ1-1; abundance: .; CDR3nt: TGTGCCAGCACGAGGGATTCCACTGAAGCTTTCTTT; CDR3aa: CASTRDSTEAFF
d_gene: .; v_gene: TRBV12-3/TRBV12-4; j_gene: TRBJ2-7; abundance: .; CDR3nt: TGTGCCAGCAGCTCCGGTGGACTATCGACCTACGAGCAGTACTTC; CDR3aa: CASSSGGLSTYEQYF
d_gene: .; v_gene: TRBV11-2; j_gene: TRBJ1-1; abundance: .; CDR3nt: TGTGCCAGCAGCTTAGGTGTGGGGGGTCGGTTGAACACTGAAGCTTTCTTT; CDR3aa: CASSLGVGGRLNTEAFF
d_gene: .; v_gene: TRBV19; j_gene: TRBJ2-5; abundance: few; CDR3nt: TGTGCCAGTAGTGTGCCGGACCCTTCTTCACAAGAGACCCAGTACTTC; CDR3aa: CASSVPDPSSQETQYF
d_gene: .; v_gene: TRBV21-1; j_gene: TRBJ2-7; abundance: .; CDR3nt: TGTGCCAGCAGCAAGGAAGGCAGGGCGAGCTCCTACGAGCAGTACTTC; CDR3aa: CASSKEGRASSYEQYF
d_gene: TRBD2; v_gene: TRBV7-9; j_gene: TRBJ2-5; abundance: .; CDR3nt: TGTGCCAGCAGCGTGACTAGCGGTCACGTGGAGACCCAGTACTTC; CDR3aa: CASSVTSGHVETQYF
d_gene: .; v_gene: TRBV19; j_gene: TRBJ2-5; abundance: .; CDR3nt: TGTGCCAGTAGTATCCATACAGGAAAGGAGACCCAGTACTTC; CDR3aa: CASSIHTGKETQYF
d_gene: .; v_gene: TRBV20-1; j_gene: TRBJ1-1; abundance: .; CDR3nt: TGCAGTGCTAGTGGACCCTGGGCGGGTGAAGCTTTCTTT; CDR3aa: CSASGPWAGEAFF
d_gene: .; v_gene: TRBV6-5; j_gene: TRBJ1-1; abundance: few; CDR3nt: TGTGCCAGCAGTTACTCAGTCGGGGGCCAGCTGAACACTGAAGCTTTCTTT; CDR3aa: CASSYSVGGQLNTEAFF
d_gene: .; v_gene: TRBV6-2/TRBV6-3; j_gene: TRBJ1-1; abundance: .; CDR3nt: TGTGCCAGCAGTTACCGGGGGAACACTGAAGCTTTCTTT; CDR3aa: CASSYRGNTEAFF
d_gene: .; v_gene: TRBV21-1; j_gene: TRBJ1-2; abundance: few; CDR3nt: TGTGCCAGCAGCAAAGGACAGGGGTACGGCTACACCTTC; CDR3aa: CASSKGQGYGYTF
d_gene: .; v_gene: TRBV5-4; j_gene: TRBJ2-5; abundance: .; CDR3nt: TGTGCCAGCAGCTTGACAGGAGGAGAGACCCAGTACTTC; CDR3aa: CASSLTGGETQYF
d_gene: TRBD2; v_gene: TRBV5-1; j_gene: TRBJ2-2; abundance: .; CDR3nt: TGCGCCAGCAGCTTAATATCGGGACTAGCGGCCACCGGGGAGCTGTTTTTT; CDR3aa: CASSLISGLAATGELFF
d_gene: .; v_gene: TRBV7-2; j_gene: TRBJ1-1; abundance: few; CDR3nt: TGTGCCAGCAGCTTCAGAGTGACAGGGAACACTGAAGCTTTCTTT; CDR3aa: CASSFRVTGNTEAFF
d_gene: .; v_gene: TRBV20-1; j_gene: TRBJ2-1; abundance: .; CDR3nt: TGCAGTGCAAAGCCCCTAGGGTCCCACAATGAGCAGTTCTTC; CDR3aa: CSAKPLGSHNEQFF
d_gene: .; v_gene: TRBV5-4; j_gene: TRBJ1-2; abundance: few; CDR3nt: TGTGCCTACCAAGCACGGAGCTATGGCTACACCTTC; CDR3aa: CAYQARSYGYTF
d_gene: .; v_gene: TRBV10-3; j_gene: TRBJ2-1; abundance: .; CDR3nt: TGTGCCATCAGTGAGTCTCCGGGGGCAAAAGGAAGGTCCTACAATGAGCAGTTCTTC; CDR3aa: CAISESPGAKGRSYNEQFF
d_gene: .; v_gene: TRBV5-6; j_gene: TRBJ1-6; abundance: .; CDR3nt: TGTGCCAGCAGCTGGGGACTTAATTCACCCCTCCACTTT; CDR3aa: CASSWGLNSPLHF
d_gene: .; v_gene: TRBV4-3; j_gene: TRBJ1-2; abundance: .; CDR3nt: TGCGCCAGCAGCCGGTTGAGGGACATCCATGGCTACACCTTC; CDR3aa: CASSRLRDIHGYTF
d_gene: .; v_gene: TRBV6-1; j_gene: TRBJ1-1; abundance: .; CDR3nt: TGTGCCAGCAGTGCACAGGGTATGAACACTGAAGCTTTCTTT; CDR3aa: CASSAQGMNTEAFF
d_gene: .; v_gene: TRBV2; j_gene: TRBJ2-7; abundance: .; CDR3nt: TGTGCCAGCAGTCAACAGCCCTACGAGCAGTACTTC; CDR3aa: CASSQQPYEQYF
d_gene: TRBD2; v_gene: TRBV7-8; j_gene: TRBJ2-5; abundance: .; CDR3nt: TGTGCCAGCAGCTTTTCCGGCGGGAGTAAAGAGACCCAGTACTTC; CDR3aa: CASSFSGGSKETQYF
d_gene: .; v_gene: TRBV28; j_gene: TRBJ2-3; abundance: .; CDR3nt: TGTGCCAGCAGGGGGGGCCCCCGAACCACGGATACGCAGTATTTT; CDR3aa: CASRGGPRTTDTQYF
d_gene: .; v_gene: TRBV19; j_gene: TRBJ1-2; abundance: .; CDR3nt: TGTGCCAGTAGTATGGCAGGCGGGGGTAACTATGGCTACACCTTC; CDR3aa: CASSMAGGGNYGYTF
d_gene: .; v_gene: TRBV10-3; j_gene: TRBJ1-1; abundance: .; CDR3nt: TGTGCCATCAGTGAGTCGAGTAAGGCAGAAGCTTTCTTT; CDR3aa: CAISESSKAEAFF
d_gene: .; v_gene: TRBV12-3/TRBV12-4; j_gene: TRBJ1-6; abundance: .; CDR3nt: TGTGCCAGCAGTGTCAGCAGGGGTTCACCCCTCCACTTT; CDR3aa: CASSVSRGSPLHF
d_gene: TRBD1; v_gene: TRBV2; j_gene: TRBJ1-2; abundance: .; CDR3nt: TGTGCCAGCCCCCCGGGACAGAGCTATGGCTACACCTTC; CDR3aa: CASPPGQSYGYTF
d_gene: .; v_gene: TRBV7-2; j_gene: TRBJ2-3; abundance: .; CDR3nt: TGCGCCAGCAGCCAAGATTCGGGAAGGTACACAGATACGCAGTATTTT; CDR3aa: CASSQDSGRYTDTQYF
d_gene: .; v_gene: TRBV10-3; j_gene: TRBJ2-6; abundance: .; CDR3nt: TGTGCCATCAGTGACCTTGTATCTCTGACCTCTGGGGCCAGCGTCCTGACTTTC; CDR3aa: CAISDLVSLTSGASVLTF
d_gene: TRBD1; v_gene: TRBV6-2/TRBV6-3; j_gene: TRBJ2-7; abundance: .; CDR3nt: TGTGCCAGCAGTTACCCGGACAGGACCTACTACGAGCAGTACTTC; CDR3aa: CASSYPDRTYYEQYF
d_gene: .; v_gene: TRBV6-5; j_gene: TRBJ1-3; abundance: .; CDR3nt: TGTGCCAGCAGTTACTCGTGGTTCTCTGGAAACACCATATATTTT; CDR3aa: CASSYSWFSGNTIYF
d_gene: .; v_gene: TRBV6-1; j_gene: TRBJ2-7; abundance: .; CDR3nt: TGTGCCAGCAGACTTGAAAACGAGCAGTACTTC; CDR3aa: CASRLENEQYF
d_gene: .; v_gene: TRBV12-3/TRBV12-4; j_gene: TRBJ1-5; abundance: few; CDR3nt: TGTGCCAGCAGTTGGGACAATCAGCCCCAGCATTTT; CDR3aa: CASSWDNQPQHF
d_gene: TRBD1; v_gene: TRBV12-3/TRBV12-4; j_gene: TRBJ1-1; abundance: .; CDR3nt: TGTGCCACCAGACAGGGGGAGAACACTGAAGCTTTCTTT; CDR3aa: CATRQGENTEAFF
d_gene: .; v_gene: TRBV2; j_gene: TRBJ2-7; abundance: .; CDR3nt: TGTGCCAGCAGTGAAGTCAGGGCCATAGGCGGCGAGCAGTACTTC; CDR3aa: CASSEVRAIGGEQYF
d_gene: TRBD2; v_gene: TRBV6-4; j_gene: TRBJ2-3; abundance: .; CDR3nt: TGTGCCAGCACACGAAACCCGGGGGGGCCCACAGATACGCAGTATTTT; CDR3aa: CASTRNPGGPTDTQYF
d_gene: .; v_gene: TRBV20-1; j_gene: TRBJ1-1; abundance: .; CDR3nt: TGCAGTGCCCTAAGGGGGGGGCAGGGGAACACTGAAGCTTTCTTT; CDR3aa: CSALRGGQGNTEAFF
d_gene: TRBD2; v_gene: TRBV11-3; j_gene: TRBJ2-1; abundance: .; CDR3nt: TGTGCCAGCAGCCGGGTGACTAGCGGGATTGAGCAGTTCTTC; CDR3aa: CASSRVTSGIEQFF
d_gene: .; v_gene: TRBV20-1; j_gene: TRBJ2-7; abundance: .; CDR3nt: TGCAGTGCCCGGGGTGGCCCAGGGTCAAGCGAGCAGTACTTC; CDR3aa: CSARGGPGSSEQYF
d_gene: TRBD1; v_gene: TRBV20-1; j_gene: TRBJ1-2; abundance: large; CDR3nt: TGCAGTGCCTCCGGGACAGGGGGCGGCTATGGCTACACCTTC; CDR3aa: CSASGTGGGYGYTF